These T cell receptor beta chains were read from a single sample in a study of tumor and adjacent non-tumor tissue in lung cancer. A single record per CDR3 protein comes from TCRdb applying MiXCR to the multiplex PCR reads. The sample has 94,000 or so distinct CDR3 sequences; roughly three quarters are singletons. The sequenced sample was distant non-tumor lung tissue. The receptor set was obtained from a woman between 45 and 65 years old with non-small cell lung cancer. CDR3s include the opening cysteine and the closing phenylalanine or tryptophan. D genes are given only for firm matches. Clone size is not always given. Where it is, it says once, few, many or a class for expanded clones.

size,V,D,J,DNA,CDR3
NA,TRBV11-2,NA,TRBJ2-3,TGTGCCAACAGCTTAGGGGTCCTAAGTAGCAGAGATACGCAGTATTTT,CANSLGVLSSRDTQYF
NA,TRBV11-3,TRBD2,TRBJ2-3,TGTGCCAGCAGCTTAGAACTAGCGGGAGCAAGGGGCACAGATACGCAGTATTTT,CASSLELAGARGTDTQYF
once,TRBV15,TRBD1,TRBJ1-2,TGTGCCACCAGCTGGCGACAGGGTAACTATGGCTACACCTTC,CATSWRQGNYGYTF
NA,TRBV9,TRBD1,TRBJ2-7,TGTGCCAGCAGCGTCAGGGGAGACAGGGCCGGCTCCTACGAGCAGTACTTC,CASSVRGDRAGSYEQYF
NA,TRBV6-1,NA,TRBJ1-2,TGTGTCAGCAGTGAAATCGGGGAGTCCGTAGGCTACACCTTC,CVSSEIGESVGYTF
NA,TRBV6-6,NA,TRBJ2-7,TGTGCCAGCAGTTCCGCAAGGATAGGGTTGTACGAGCAATACTTC,CASSSARIGLYEQYF
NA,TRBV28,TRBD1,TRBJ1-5,TGTGCCAGCAGTTTATCGGCAGGGGGACAGACCCAGCATTTT,CASSLSAGGQTQHF
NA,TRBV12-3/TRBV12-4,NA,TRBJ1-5,TGTGCCAGCAACCTGACAACCGGGGGTCACCCCCAGCATTTT,CASNLTTGGHPQHF
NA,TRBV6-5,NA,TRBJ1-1,TGTGCGAGCAGTCTATTACTCAGGAACACTGAAGCTTTCTTT,CASSLLLRNTEAFF
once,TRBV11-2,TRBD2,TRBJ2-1,TGTGCCAGCAGATTAACGAGACCTGGACTAGCGGGAGGGCATGTGTACAATGAGCAGTTCTTC,CASRLTRPGLAGGHVYNEQFF
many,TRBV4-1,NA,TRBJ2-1,TGCGCCAGCAGCCATCCCATCATCCCCCTCTACAATGAGCAGTTCTTC,CASSHPIIPLYNEQFF
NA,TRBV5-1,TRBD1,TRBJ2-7,TGCGCCAGCAGCTTGGTCCTTTCCGGGACAGGATATCGACGTGAGCAGTACTTC,CASSLVLSGTGYRREQYF
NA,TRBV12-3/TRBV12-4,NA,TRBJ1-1,TGTGCCAGCAGTGGCCGACAGAATAACACTGAAGCTTTCTTT,CASSGRQNNTEAFF
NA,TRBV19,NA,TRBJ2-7,TGTGCCACACAGGGTTCCCGGGAGCAGTACTTC,CATQGSREQYF